Detailed here is one T cell receptor (beta chain). Its antigen is undetermined. These data originate in a study of identical twins. General study points: The study drew conclusions from cross-sectional statistical analysis, not from following the same donors. Out-of-frame alpha sequences common to twins were enriched for low generation probability. Twin sharing of out-of-frame TCR alpha was underestimated by models in monozygotic pairs.

TCRdb itself ran the 5' RACE reads through MiXCR, one entry per CDR3 protein. Of around 690,000 distinct CDR3 sequences in the sample, around 21% were seen once. This CDR3 has 13 residues. The V end was cut by 3 bases, the J end by 12 bases, with 18 bases between. The germline V gene has CDR1 SGHRS and CDR2 YFSETQ. This sample also belongs to another study, concerning T cells expressing NK-cell markers.

The rearrangement links TRBV5-1 to TRBJ1-1, with a possible D match to TRBD1 (5 bases). The sequencing sample was made of PBMCs. The sequence was obtained from a young woman in good health. This chain's CDR3 is CASSSNQGMRPFF. The CDR3 coding sequence is TGCGCCAGCAGCTCGAACCAGGGAATGAGGCCTTTCTTT.